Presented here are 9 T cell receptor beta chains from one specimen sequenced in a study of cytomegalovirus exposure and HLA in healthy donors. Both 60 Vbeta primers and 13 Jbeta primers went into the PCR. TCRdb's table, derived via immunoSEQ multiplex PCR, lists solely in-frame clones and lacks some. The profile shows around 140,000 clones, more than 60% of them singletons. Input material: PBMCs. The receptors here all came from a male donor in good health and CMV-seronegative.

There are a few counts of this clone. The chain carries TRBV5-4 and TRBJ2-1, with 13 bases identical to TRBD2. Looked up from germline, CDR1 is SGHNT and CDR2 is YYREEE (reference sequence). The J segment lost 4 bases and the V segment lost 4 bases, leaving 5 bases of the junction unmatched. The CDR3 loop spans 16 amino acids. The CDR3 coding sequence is TGTGCCAGCAGCCCGGGACTAGCGGGGAGATACAATGAGCAGTTCTTC. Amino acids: CASSPGLAGRYNEQFF. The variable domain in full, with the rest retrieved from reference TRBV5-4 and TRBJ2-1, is ETGVTQSPTHLIKTRGQQVTLRCSSQSGHNTVSWYQQALGQGPQFIFQYYREEENGRGNFPPRFSGLQFPNYSSELNVNALELDDSALYLCASSPGLAGRYNEQFFGPGTRLTVL.

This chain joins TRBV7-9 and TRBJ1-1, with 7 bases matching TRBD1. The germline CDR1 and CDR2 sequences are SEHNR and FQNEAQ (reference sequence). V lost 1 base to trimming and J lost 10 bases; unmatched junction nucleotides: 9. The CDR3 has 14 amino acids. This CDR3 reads CASSLGDRDGGAFF. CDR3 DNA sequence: TGTGCCAGCAGCTTAGGAGACAGGGACGGTGGAGCTTTCTTT.

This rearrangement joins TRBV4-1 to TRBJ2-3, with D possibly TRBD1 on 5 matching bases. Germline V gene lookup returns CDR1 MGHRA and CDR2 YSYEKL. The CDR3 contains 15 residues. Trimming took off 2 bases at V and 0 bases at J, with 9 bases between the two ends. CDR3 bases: TGCGCCAGCAGCCAAACAGGTGTCAGCACAGATACGCAGTATTTT. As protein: CASSQTGVSTDTQYF.

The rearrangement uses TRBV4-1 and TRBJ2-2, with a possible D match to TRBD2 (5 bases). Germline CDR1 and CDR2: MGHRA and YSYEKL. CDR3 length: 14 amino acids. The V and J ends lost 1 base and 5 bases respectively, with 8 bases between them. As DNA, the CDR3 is TGCGCCAGCAGCCAAGCGTGGGAGACCGGGGAGCTGTTTTTT. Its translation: CASSQAWETGELFF.

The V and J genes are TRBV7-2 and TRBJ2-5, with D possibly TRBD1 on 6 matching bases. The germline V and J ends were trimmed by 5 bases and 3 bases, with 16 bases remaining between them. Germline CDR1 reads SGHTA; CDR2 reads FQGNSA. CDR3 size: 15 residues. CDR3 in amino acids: CASSLGVRDKETQYF. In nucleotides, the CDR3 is TGTGCCAGCAGCCTTGGGGTACGGGACAAAGAGACCCAGTACTTC.

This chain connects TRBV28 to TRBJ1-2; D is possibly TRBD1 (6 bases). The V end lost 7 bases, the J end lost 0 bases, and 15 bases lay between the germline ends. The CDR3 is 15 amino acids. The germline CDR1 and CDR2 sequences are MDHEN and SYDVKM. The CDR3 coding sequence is TGTGCCAGCACCCTATTTGACAGGCCTAACTATGGCTACACCTTC. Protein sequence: CASTLFDRPNYGYTF.

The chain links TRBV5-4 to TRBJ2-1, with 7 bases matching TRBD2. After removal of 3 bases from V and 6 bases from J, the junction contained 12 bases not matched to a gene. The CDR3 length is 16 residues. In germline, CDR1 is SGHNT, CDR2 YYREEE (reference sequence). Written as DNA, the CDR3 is TGTGCCAGCAGCTGGGGGGAGGGGTGGGGTTTCAATGAGCAGTTCTTC. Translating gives CASSWGEGWGFNEQFF.

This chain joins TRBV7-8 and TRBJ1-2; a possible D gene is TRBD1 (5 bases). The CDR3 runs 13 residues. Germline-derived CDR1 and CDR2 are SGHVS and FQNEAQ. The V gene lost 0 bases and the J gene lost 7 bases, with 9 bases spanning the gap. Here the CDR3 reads CASSLAGVAGYTF. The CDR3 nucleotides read TGTGCCAGCAGCTTAGCAGGGGTGGCTGGCTACACCTTC.

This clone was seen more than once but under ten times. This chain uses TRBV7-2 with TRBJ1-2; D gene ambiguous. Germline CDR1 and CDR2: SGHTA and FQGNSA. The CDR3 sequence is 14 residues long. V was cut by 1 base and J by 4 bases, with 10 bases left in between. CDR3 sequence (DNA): TGTGCCAGCAGCTTAGAGGCAGGAGGCTATGGCTACACCTTC. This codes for CASSLEAGGYGYTF.